Below, 19 T cell receptor beta chains from the same sample are listed, as sequenced in a study of blood T cell repertoires in COVID-19. Profiling relied on immunoSEQ multiplex PCR, and the TCRdb table lists in-frame clones only, not all of them. Here the sample spans around 140,000 clones, roughly 88% being singletons. Sequencing input: peripheral blood. The receptors originated from a man between 65 and 85 years old with acute or convalescent COVID-19.

The V gene is TRBV28, the J gene TRBJ2-7, with D tentatively TRBD1 (6 bases). V lost 6 bases, J lost 2 bases, and 11 bases lay in between. The CDR3 sequence is 13 residues long. Germline CDR1 and CDR2: MDHEN and SYDVKM. CDR3 region: CASRLDSTYEQYF. The CDR3 nucleotides read TGTGCCAGCAGATTGGACAGCACCTACGAGCAGTACTTC.

This sequence joins TRBV11-2 and TRBJ2-7, with D hard to call. CDR3 length: 16 residues. V was shortened by 1 base and J by 0 bases, with 13 bases between the two germline ends. Germline CDR1 is SGHAT and CDR2 is FQNNGV. The DNA for the CDR3 is TGTGCCAGCAGCTTAGTTTGGAGTGAGATCTCCTACGAGCAGTACTTC. Translating it yields CASSLVWSEISYEQYF.

The table lists this clone with a count of one. The chain has TRBV5-4 and TRBJ2-1; tentatively, D is TRBD2 (6 bases). V was pared by 4 bases and J by 6 bases, with 11 bases between. The CDR3 loop spans 13 amino acids. CDR1 and CDR2 from the germline V gene are SGHNT and YYREEE (reference sequence). The CDR3 nucleotides are TGTGCCAGCAGCGGGCCGGAGGGCAATGAGCAGTTCTTC. The encoded protein is CASSGPEGNEQFF.

This sequence joins TRBV5-1 and TRBJ2-1; 10 positions match TRBD2. The V segment lost 2 bases and the J segment 10 bases; nucleotides outside the gene matches: 6. There are 14 residues in the CDR3. CDR1 is SGHRS and CDR2 is YFSETQ in the germline V gene. The CDR3 DNA reads TGCGCCAGCAGCTTACTAGCGGGGTTAGAGGAGCAGTTCTTC. Translation: CASSLLAGLEEQFF.

The V and J genes are TRBV28 and TRBJ1-2; D gene uncertain. The germline V and J ends were trimmed by 5 bases and 3 bases, with 13 bases remaining between them. CDR1 and CDR2 (germline): MDHEN, SYDVKM. The CDR3 consists of 14 residues. The CDR3, as DNA: TGTGCCAGCAGTACCCCCCCCAGTCACTATGGCTACACCTTC. Its translation: CASSTPPSHYGYTF.

V gene TRBV9 combines with J gene TRBJ2-3, with 8 bases fitting TRBD2. J was trimmed by 4 bases and V by 0 bases; bases with no gene match: 13. CDR3 length equals 18 residues. Germline V CDR1 and CDR2: SGDLS, YYNGEE. The CDR3 sequence: CASSVASPAGAGADTQYF. Here the CDR3 DNA reads TGTGCCAGCAGCGTAGCCTCCCCAGCGGGGGCAGGGGCAGATACGCAGTATTTT.

The V and J genes are TRBV18 and TRBJ2-5, with 7 nucleotides matching TRBD1. This CDR3 contains 13 residues. The germline V gene has CDR1 KGHSH and CDR2 LQKENI. V dropped 4 bases and J dropped 2; count of bases not matched to a gene: 1. CDR3 amino acids: CASSRGQQETQYF. CDR3 DNA sequence: TGTGCCAGCTCACGGGGACAGCAAGAGACCCAGTACTTC. The whole variable domain, filled in from reference TRBV18 and TRBJ2-5, reads NAGVMQNPRHLVRRRGQEARLRCSPMKGHSHVYWYRQLPEEGLKFMVYLQKENIIDESGMPKERFSAEFPKEGPSILRIQQVVRGDSAAYFCASSRGQQETQYFGPGTRLLVL.

The chain recombines TRBV5-1 with TRBJ2-7; TRBD2 aligns across 11 bases. The germline V gene encodes CDR1 SGHRS and CDR2 YFSETQ. The junction had 7 bases not matched to a gene; V was cut back by 2 bases and J by 9 bases. The length of the CDR3 is 14 residues. As DNA, the CDR3 is TGCGCCAGCAGCTTAAAACTAGCGGGAGCAGTGCAGTACTTC. This codes for CASSLKLAGAVQYF.

This chain links TRBV7-2 with TRBJ2-5; TRBD1 is a possible D gene (6 bases). CDR1 is SGHTA, CDR2 FQGNSA, per germline. CDR3 length: 17 amino acids. V was cut by 7 bases and J by 1 base, with 22 bases left in between. CDR3 sequence (DNA): TGTGCCAGCACCCCTCACCAAGGGGGATGGTCCCAAGAGACCCAGTACTTC. It yields the protein CASTPHQGGWSQETQYF.

This sequence joins TRBV5-1 and TRBJ1-6, with TRBD1 as a possible D gene (6 bases). The germline V gene encodes CDR1 SGHRS and CDR2 YFSETQ. The CDR3 is 17 residues long. V was trimmed by 3 bases and J by 2 bases, leaving 15 bases between them. The CDR3 DNA sequence: TGCGCCAGCAGCTCAAGTCCACAGGGAGCCTATAATTCACCCCTCCACTTT. This encodes CASSSSPQGAYNSPLHF.

This chain links TRBV5-4 with TRBJ2-1; 9 bases fit TRBD1. Per germline, CDR1 SGHNT and CDR2 YYREEE (reference sequence). CDR3 length: 15 residues. The junction had 5 bases not matched to a gene; V was cut back by 4 bases and J by 3 bases. CDR3: CASSPGQGGYNEQFF. The CDR3 bases are TGTGCCAGCAGCCCGGGACAGGGCGGCTACAATGAGCAGTTCTTC. The entire variable domain, with the rest obtained from reference TRBV5-4 and TRBJ2-1, is as follows: ETGVTQSPTHLIKTRGQQVTLRCSSQSGHNTVSWYQQALGQGPQFIFQYYREEENGRGNFPPRFSGLQFPNYSSELNVNALELDDSALYLCASSPGQGGYNEQFFGPGTRLTVL.

The genes are TRBV24-1 and TRBJ2-3, with D perhaps TRBD2 (5 bases). Germline CDR1 reads KGHDR; CDR2 reads SFDVKD. The germline V and J ends were trimmed by 1 base and 6 bases, with 7 bases remaining between them. This CDR3 has 13 amino acids. The CDR3 region is CATSDFERDTQYF. In nucleotides, the CDR3 is TGTGCCACCAGTGATTTCGAGCGGGATACGCAGTATTTT.

The CDR3 loop is CASKNPGTDGYEQYF. In DNA form, the CDR3 reads TGTGCCAGCAAAAATCCCGGGACAGACGGATACGAGCAGTACTTC. The chain couples TRBV28 to TRBJ2-7, with 7 bases aligning to TRBD1. J was trimmed by 4 bases and V by 7 bases; bases with no gene match: 13. The CDR3 has 15 amino acids. CDR1 and CDR2 (germline): MDHEN, SYDVKM. The full variable domain, in which reference TRBV28 and TRBJ2-7 provide the parts outside the CDR3, is DVKVTQSSRYLVKRTGEKVFLECVQDMDHENMFWYRQDPGLGLRLIYFSYDVKMKEKGDIPEGYSVSREKKERFSLILESASTNQTSMYLCASKNPGTDGYEQYFGPGTRLTVT.

This sequence joins TRBV30 and TRBJ2-3; D gene ambiguous. Between the trimmed V and J ends, which lost 0 bases and 4 bases, there was a span of 11 bases. The CDR3 has 14 residues. Germline CDR1 is GTSNPN and CDR2 is SVGIG (reference sequence). The CDR3 DNA reads TGTGCCTGGAGTGTAAACGCGAGGCCAGATACGCAGTATTTT. This sequence encodes CAWSVNARPDTQYF.

This chain links TRBV2 with TRBJ1-2; D is ambiguous. The CDR3 has 14 amino acids. With 0 bases removed from V and 6 bases from J, the gap between germline ends came to 11 bases. Germline V gene lookup returns CDR1 SNHLY and CDR2 FYNNEI. The CDR3 is CASSEALHSHGYTF. The CDR3 bases are TGTGCCAGCAGTGAAGCGTTACATTCCCATGGCTACACCTTC.

Only one count was recorded for this clone. The chain employs TRBV5-5 and TRBJ1-5; no clear D. Germline CDR1 reads SGHKS; CDR2 reads YYEKEE (reference sequence). The CDR3 totals 17 residues. V shed 4 bases and J shed 4 bases, with 21 bases lying between them. CDR3 sequence: CASSPLTGSGFNQPQHF. As DNA, the CDR3 is TGTGCCAGCAGCCCGTTGACCGGTTCAGGTTTTAATCAGCCCCAGCATTTT.

The rearrangement joins TRBV6-5 to TRBJ2-5; 9 bases match TRBD1. Trimming took 6 bases from V and 2 from J; bases not matched to a gene: 4. CDR1 is MNHEY, CDR2 SVGAGI, per germline. CDR3 length: 14 residues. Here the CDR3 reads CASRRQGVQETQYF. CDR3 nucleotides: TGTGCCAGCAGGCGACAGGGGGTACAAGAGACCCAGTACTTC.

The chain recombines TRBV5-1 with TRBJ2-1, with 8 bases fitting TRBD1. The CDR3 is made up of 15 amino acids. CDR1 SGHRS and CDR2 YFSETQ come from the germline V gene. Trimming at V came to 0 bases and at J to 8 bases, leaving 7 bases not matched to a gene. The DNA for the CDR3 is TGCGCCAGCAGCTTGGGCCAGGGGGCGAGCGATGAGCAGTTCTTC. As protein: CASSLGQGASDEQFF.

This chain connects TRBV12-5 to TRBJ1-4; 7 positions agree with TRBD1. The germline gives CDR1 LGHNT, CDR2 FRNRAP. V dropped 3 bases and J dropped 8; count of bases not matched to a gene: 6. CDR3 length equals 14 residues. CDR3 region: CASGFSTGAEKLFF. The CDR3 DNA is TGTGCTAGTGGTTTCAGCACAGGGGCGGAAAAACTGTTTTTT.